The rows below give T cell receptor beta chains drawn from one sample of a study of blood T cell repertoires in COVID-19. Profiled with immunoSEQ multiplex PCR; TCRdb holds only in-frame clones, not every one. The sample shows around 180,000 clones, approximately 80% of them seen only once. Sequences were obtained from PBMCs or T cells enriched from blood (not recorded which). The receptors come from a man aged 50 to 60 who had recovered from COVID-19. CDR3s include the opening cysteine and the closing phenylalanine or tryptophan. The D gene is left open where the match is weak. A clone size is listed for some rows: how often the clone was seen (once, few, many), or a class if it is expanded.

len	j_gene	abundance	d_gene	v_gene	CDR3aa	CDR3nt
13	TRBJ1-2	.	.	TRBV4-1	CASRGSGSYGYTF	TGCGCCAGCAGGGGGTCAGGGTCCTATGGCTACACCTTC
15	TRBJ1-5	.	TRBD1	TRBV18	CASSTGTGGNQPQHF	TGTGCCAGCTCAACCGGGACAGGGGGGAATCAGCCCCAGCATTTT
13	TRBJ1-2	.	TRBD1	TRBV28	CASSSRTGSGYTF	TGTGCCAGCAGTTCCAGGACAGGGAGCGGCTACACCTTC
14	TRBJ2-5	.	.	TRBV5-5	CASSTDLTQETQYF	TGTGCCAGCAGCACGGACTTGACACAAGAGACCCAGTACTTC
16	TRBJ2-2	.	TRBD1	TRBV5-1	CASSASGTGGAGELFF	TGCGCCAGCAGCGCCTCCGGGACAGGGGGCGCCGGGGAGCTGTTTTTT
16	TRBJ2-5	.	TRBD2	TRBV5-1	CASSSGLAGGQETQYF	TGCGCCAGCAGCTCAGGACTAGCGGGGGGACAAGAGACCCAGTACTTC
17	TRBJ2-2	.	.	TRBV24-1	CATSEPRGGLNTGELFF	TGTGCCACCAGTGAACCTAGGGGGGGGCTGAACACCGGGGAGCTGTTTTTT
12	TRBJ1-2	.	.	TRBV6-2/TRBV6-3	CASSPQDYGYTF	TGTGCCAGCAGTCCCCAGGATTATGGCTACACCTTC
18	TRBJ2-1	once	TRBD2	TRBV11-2	CASSLRATSGILYNEQFF	TGTGCCAGCAGCTTAAGGGCCACTAGCGGGATACTCTACAATGAGCAGTTCTTC
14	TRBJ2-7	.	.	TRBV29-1	CSVVGLARSYEQYF	TGCAGCGTTGTGGGGTTAGCGAGATCCTACGAGCAGTACTTC
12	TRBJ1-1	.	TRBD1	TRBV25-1	CASSGYRGSAFF	TGTGCCAGCAGTGGCTACAGGGGATCGGCTTTCTTT
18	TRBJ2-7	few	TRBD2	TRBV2	CASSGVWEQAGGTYEQYF	TGTGCCAGCAGTGGTGTATGGGAACAAGCGGGGGGGACCTACGAGCAGTACTTC
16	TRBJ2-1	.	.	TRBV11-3	CASRGSGVKSYNEQFF	TGTGCCAGCAGAGGGTCCGGGGTAAAGTCCTACAATGAGCAGTTCTTC
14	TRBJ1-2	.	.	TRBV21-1	CASSAPRGNYGYTF	TGTGCCAGCAGCGCTCCCCGCGGGAACTATGGCTACACCTTC
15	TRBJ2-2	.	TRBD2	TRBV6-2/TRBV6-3	CASSFGLAGTGELFF	TGTGCCAGCAGTTTTGGACTAGCGGGCACCGGGGAGCTGTTTTTT
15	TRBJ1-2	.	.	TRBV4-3	CASSQGAGTTYGYTF	TGCGCCAGCAGCCAAGGAGCGGGGACGACCTATGGCTACACCTTC
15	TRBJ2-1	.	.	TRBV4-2	CASSQVWGEFNEQFF	TGTGCCAGCAGCCAAGTGTGGGGGGAATTCAATGAGCAGTTCTTC
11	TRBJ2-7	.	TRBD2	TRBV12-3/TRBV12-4	CAAGGEDEQYF	TGTGCAGCGGGGGGGGAGGACGAGCAGTACTTC
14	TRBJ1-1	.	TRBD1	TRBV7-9	CASSQQGVNTEAFF	TGTGCCAGCAGCCAACAGGGGGTGAACACTGAAGCTTTCTTT
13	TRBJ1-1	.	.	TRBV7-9	CASSLTVNTEAFF	TGTGCCAGCAGCTTAACAGTGAACACTGAAGCTTTCTTT
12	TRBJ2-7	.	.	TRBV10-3	CAISESGYEQYF	TGTGCCATCAGTGAGTCCGGCTACGAGCAGTACTTC
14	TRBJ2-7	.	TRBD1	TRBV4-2	CASSPDRGVYEQYF	TGTGCCAGCAGCCCGGACAGGGGTGTCTACGAGCAGTACTTC
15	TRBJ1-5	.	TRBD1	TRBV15	CATSRVSGGNQPQHF	TGTGCCACCAGCAGAGTGTCAGGGGGAAATCAGCCCCAGCATTTT
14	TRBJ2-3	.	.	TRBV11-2	CASSLVMGQRTQYF	TGTGCCAGCAGCTTAGTCATGGGACAACGTACGCAGTATTTT
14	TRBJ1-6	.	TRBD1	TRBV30	CAWSGDRGNSPLHF	TGTGCCTGGAGTGGAGACAGGGGAAATTCACCCCTCCACTTT
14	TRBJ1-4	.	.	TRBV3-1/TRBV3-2	CASSRDNVNEKLFF	TGTGCCAGCAGCCGGGACAACGTTAATGAAAAACTGTTTTTT
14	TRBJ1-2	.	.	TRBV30	CAWSFLLAGDGYTF	TGTGCCTGGAGCTTTCTCCTGGCAGGGGATGGCTACACCTTC
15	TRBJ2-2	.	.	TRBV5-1	CASSPHVGDTGELFF	TGCGCCAGCAGCCCGCACGTGGGAGACACCGGGGAGCTGTTTTTT
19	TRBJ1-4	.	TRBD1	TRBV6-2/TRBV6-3	CASSYPRQGRAVANEKLFF	TGTGCCAGCAGTTACCCGAGACAGGGGAGAGCCGTAGCTAATGAAAAACTGTTTTTT
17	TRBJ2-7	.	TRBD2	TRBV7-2	CASTYGGGRRSTYEQYF	TGTGCCAGCACCTACGGGGGGGGCCGGAGGAGTACCTACGAGCAGTACTTC
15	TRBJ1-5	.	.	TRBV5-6	CASSTAGSSNQPQHF	TGTGCCAGCAGCACCGCAGGGTCGAGCAATCAGCCCCAGCATTTT
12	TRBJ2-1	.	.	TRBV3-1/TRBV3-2	CASSQVQGEQFF	TGTGCCAGCAGCCAAGTTCAGGGTGAGCAGTTCTTC
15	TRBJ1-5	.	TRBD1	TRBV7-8	CASSLGTGENQPQHF	TGTGCCAGCAGCTTAGGGACAGGGGAGAATCAGCCCCAGCATTTT
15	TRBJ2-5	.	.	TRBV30	CAWSVPRWPGVTQYF	TGTGCCTGGAGTGTCCCGCGATGGCCGGGGGTGACCCAGTACTTC
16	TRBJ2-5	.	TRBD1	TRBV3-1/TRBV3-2	CACALPMTGGQETQYF	TGTGCCTGCGCCCTTCCGATGACAGGGGGTCAAGAGACCCAGTACTTC
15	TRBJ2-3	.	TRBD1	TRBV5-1	CASSPRGLESHTQYF	TGCGCCAGCAGCCCAAGGGGGCTTGAATCCCATACGCAGTATTTT
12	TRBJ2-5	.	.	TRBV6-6	CASSLIRETQYF	TGTGCCAGCAGCCTCATACGGGAGACCCAGTACTTC
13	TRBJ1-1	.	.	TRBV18	CASSSDGKGRAFF	TGTGCCAGCTCATCGGACGGGAAAGGAAGGGCTTTCTTT
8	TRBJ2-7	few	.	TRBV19	CDAQGGPF	TGCGACGCCCAGGGGGGTCCCTTC
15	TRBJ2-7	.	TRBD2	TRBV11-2	CASSSGLVEPYEQYF	TGTGCCAGCAGCTCCGGACTAGTCGAGCCCTACGAGCAGTACTTC
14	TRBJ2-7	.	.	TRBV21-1	CASSNLEQVHEQYF	TGTGCCAGCAGCAATTTGGAACAGGTCCACGAGCAGTACTTC
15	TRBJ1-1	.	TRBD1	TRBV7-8	CASSENRGLNTEAFF	TGTGCCAGCAGCGAGAACAGGGGGTTGAACACTGAAGCTTTCTTT
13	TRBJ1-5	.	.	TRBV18	CASSADKNQPQHF	TGTGCCAGCTCAGCGGACAAAAATCAGCCCCAGCATTTT
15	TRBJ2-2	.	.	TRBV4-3	CASSQDFPGRGELFF	TGCGCCAGCAGCCAAGACTTTCCGGGGAGGGGGGAGCTGTTTTTT
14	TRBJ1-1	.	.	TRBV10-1	CASSESGRETEAFF	TGCGCCAGCAGTGAGTCGGGGCGGGAGACTGAAGCTTTCTTT
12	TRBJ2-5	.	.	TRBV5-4	CASSPEGTRQYF	TGTGCCAGCAGTCCTGAGGGAACGAGGCAGTACTTC
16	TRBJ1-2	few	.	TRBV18	CASSPPTGQTNYGYTF	TGTGCCAGCTCACCACCCACAGGACAGACTAACTATGGCTACACCTTC
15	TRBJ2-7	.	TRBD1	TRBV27	CASSRIRDRGYEQYF	TGTGCCAGCAGTAGAATCCGGGACAGGGGCTACGAGCAGTACTTC
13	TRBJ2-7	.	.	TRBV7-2	CASSLNRDYEQYF	TGTGCCAGCAGCTTAAACAGGGACTACGAGCAGTACTTC
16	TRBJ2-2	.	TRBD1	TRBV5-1	CASSFPRTGVAGELFF	TGCGCCAGCAGCTTCCCTCGGACAGGGGTCGCCGGGGAGCTGTTTTTT
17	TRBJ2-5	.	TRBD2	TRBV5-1	CASSLVYQRGRKETQYF	TGCGCCAGCAGCTTGGTGTATCAGCGGGGGCGAAAAGAGACCCAGTACTTC
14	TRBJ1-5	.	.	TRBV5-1	CASRPDSSNQPQHF	TGCGCCAGCAGACCCGACAGTAGCAATCAGCCCCAGCATTTT